The 7 T cell receptor beta chains listed next were all sequenced from one sample in a study of brain T cells in children with intractable seizures. The protocol was immunoSEQ multiplex PCR, while the TCRdb copy is restricted to in-frame clones and leaves out a portion. Of 110,000 or so clones listed, 85% to 95% are singletons. The sequencing used peripheral blood, collected at surgery. The source is a boy under two years old with hemimegalencephaly and intractable seizures.

V is TRBV6-2 or TRBV6-3 and J is TRBJ2-1, with TRBD2 as a possible D gene (5 bases). This CDR3 has 14 residues. CDR1 and CDR2 (germline): MNHEY, SVGEGT. V gave up 2 bases and J gave up 7 bases, with 12 bases separating them. The CDR3 sequence is CASSYGAAWNEQFF. The CDR3 DNA reads TGTGCCAGCAGTTACGGAGCGGCCTGGAATGAGCAGTTCTTC.

The genes are TRBV28 and TRBJ1-5, with unresolved D. CDR3 length equals 15 residues. Germline CDR1 MDHEN, CDR2 SYDVKM. V shed 8 bases and J shed 0 bases, with 14 bases lying between them. The chain's CDR3 is CASLLGGYSNQPQHF. In nucleotides, the CDR3 is TGTGCCAGCCTTTTGGGCGGTTATAGCAATCAGCCCCAGCATTTT.

The chain joins TRBV9 to TRBJ2-1; TRBD2 matches at 10 bases. Trimming cost V 0 bases and J 12 bases; bases outside gene matches: 12. This CDR3 spans 16 amino acids. Germline V gives CDR1 SGDLS, CDR2 YYNGEE. The CDR3 DNA reads TGTGCCAGCAGCGTAGAGGAGCTGCCAGCGGGAGGGCCGCAGTTCTTC. This sequence encodes CASSVEELPAGGPQFF.

The chain carries TRBV7-9 and TRBJ2-1; perhaps TRBD2 as D (6 bases). The CDR3 sequence is 13 residues long. Trimming shortened V by 4 bases and J by 7 bases, and 11 bases separated the two germline ends. Germline CDR1 and CDR2: SEHNR and FQNEAQ (reference sequence). This CDR3 reads CASSWGRNNEQFF. Here the CDR3 DNA reads TGTGCCAGCAGCTGGGGGAGGAATAATGAGCAGTTCTTC.

The chain carries TRBV3-1 (or the pseudogene TRBV3-2) and TRBJ2-7; D is unresolved. Germline-derived CDR1 and CDR2 are LGHDT and YNNKEL (reference sequence). This CDR3 has 14 amino acids. V gave up 4 bases and J gave up 4 bases, with 14 bases separating them. This CDR3 reads CASSLTSTFYEQYF. The DNA for the CDR3 is TGTGCCAGCAGCCTCACATCAACCTTTTACGAGCAGTACTTC.

This clone was detected once. The chain links TRBV5-1 to TRBJ2-4; D is undetermined. V dropped 0 bases and J dropped 9 bases, with 16 bases sitting between them. The CDR3 is 15 amino acids. Germline V gene sequence: CDR1 SGHRS, CDR2 YFSETQ. CDR3 loop: CASSLGRLPPVIQYF. In DNA form, the CDR3 reads TGCGCCAGCAGCTTGGGCCGCTTACCTCCGGTCATTCAGTACTTC.

The rearrangement links TRBV18 to TRBJ2-1, with a possible D match to TRBD2 (7 bases). The germline gives CDR1 KGHSH, CDR2 LQKENI. The CDR3 is 16 residues long. The V end was cut by 1 base, the J end by 3 bases, with 13 bases between. CDR3 amino acids: CASSPRGGASYNEQFF. CDR3 nucleotides: TGTGCCAGCTCACCACGAGGGGGGGCAAGCTACAATGAGCAGTTCTTC. Variable domain in full (rest from reference TRBV18 and TRBJ2-1): NAGVMQNPRHLVRRRGQEARLRCSPMKGHSHVYWYRQLPEEGLKFMVYLQKENIIDESGMPKERFSAEFPKEGPSILRIQQVVRGDSAAYFCASSPRGGASYNEQFFGPGTRLTVL.